This TCR beta chain originates from a study of response to subunit inactivated influenza vaccine. Germline V gene data show CDR1 as DFQATT and CDR2 as SNEGSKA (reference sequence). V was pared by 4 bases and J by 14 bases, with 15 bases of the junction left unmatched. This CDR3 region has 13 residues. TCRdb itself ran the RT-PCR reads through MiXCR, one entry per CDR3 protein. The sample includes about 780,000 distinct CDR3 sequences, around a sixth of them seen just once. This clonotype was obtained from a man in his fifties who received an inactivated influenza vaccine. The sample consisted of PBMCs from blood, taken 5 days after vaccination. The chain recombines TRBV20-1 with TRBJ1-1; 8 bases are shared with TRBD1. CDR3 region: CSANSQGADRSFF. The CDR3 nucleotides are TGCAGTGCTAACTCCCAGGGGGCCGACAGGTCCTTCTTT.